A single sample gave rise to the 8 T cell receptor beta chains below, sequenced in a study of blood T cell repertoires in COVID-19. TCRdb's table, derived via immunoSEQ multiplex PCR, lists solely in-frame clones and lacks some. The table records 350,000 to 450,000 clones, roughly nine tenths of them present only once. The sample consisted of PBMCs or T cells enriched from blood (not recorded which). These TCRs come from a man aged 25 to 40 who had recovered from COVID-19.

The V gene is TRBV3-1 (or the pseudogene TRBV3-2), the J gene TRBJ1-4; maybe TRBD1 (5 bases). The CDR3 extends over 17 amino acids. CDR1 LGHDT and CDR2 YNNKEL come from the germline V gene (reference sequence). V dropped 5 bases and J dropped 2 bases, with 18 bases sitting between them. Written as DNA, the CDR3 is TGTGCCAGCAGCTCTGACAGATCGCCAGGGACTAATGAAAAACTGTTTTTT. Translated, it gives CASSSDRSPGTNEKLFF.

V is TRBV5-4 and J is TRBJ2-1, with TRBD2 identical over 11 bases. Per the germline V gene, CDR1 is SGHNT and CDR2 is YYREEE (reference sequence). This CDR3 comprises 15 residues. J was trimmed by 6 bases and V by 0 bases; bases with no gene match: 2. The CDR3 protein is CASSLVTSGSNEQFF. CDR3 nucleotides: TGTGCCAGCAGCTTGGTTACTAGCGGGAGCAATGAGCAGTTCTTC.

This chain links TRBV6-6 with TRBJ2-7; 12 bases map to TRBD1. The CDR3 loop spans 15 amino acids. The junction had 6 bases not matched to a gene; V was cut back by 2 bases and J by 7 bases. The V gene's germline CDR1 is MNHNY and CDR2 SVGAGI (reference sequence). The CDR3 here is CASSYGTGGAGEQYF. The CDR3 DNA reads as TGTGCCAGCAGTTACGGGACAGGGGGCGCGGGGGAGCAGTACTTC.

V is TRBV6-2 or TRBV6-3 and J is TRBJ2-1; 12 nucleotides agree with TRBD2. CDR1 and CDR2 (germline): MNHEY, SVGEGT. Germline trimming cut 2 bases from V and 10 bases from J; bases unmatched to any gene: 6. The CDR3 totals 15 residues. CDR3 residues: CASSYRLAGGGEQFF. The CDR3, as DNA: TGTGCCAGCAGTTACCGGCTAGCGGGAGGGGGAGAGCAGTTCTTC.

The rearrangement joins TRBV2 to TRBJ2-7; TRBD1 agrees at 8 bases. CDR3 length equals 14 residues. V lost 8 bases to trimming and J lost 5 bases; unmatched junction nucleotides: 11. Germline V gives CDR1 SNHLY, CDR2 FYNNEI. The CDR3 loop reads CASLGRTGSHEQYF. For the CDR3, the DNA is TGTGCCAGCCTGGGAAGGACAGGGTCCCACGAGCAGTACTTC.

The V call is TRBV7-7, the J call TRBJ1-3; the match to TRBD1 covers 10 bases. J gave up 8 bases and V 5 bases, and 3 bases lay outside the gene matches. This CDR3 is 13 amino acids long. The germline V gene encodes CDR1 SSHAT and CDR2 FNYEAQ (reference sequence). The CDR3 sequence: CASSPGQGDTIYF. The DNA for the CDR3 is TGTGCCAGCAGCCCTGGACAGGGGGACACCATATATTTT.

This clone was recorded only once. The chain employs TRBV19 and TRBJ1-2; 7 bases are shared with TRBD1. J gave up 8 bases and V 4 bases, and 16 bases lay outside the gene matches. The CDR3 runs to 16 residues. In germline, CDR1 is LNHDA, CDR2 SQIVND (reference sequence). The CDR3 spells CASSRTDRVQRKGYTF. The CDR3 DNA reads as TGTGCCAGTAGTAGAACCGACAGGGTCCAGAGGAAGGGCTACACCTTC.

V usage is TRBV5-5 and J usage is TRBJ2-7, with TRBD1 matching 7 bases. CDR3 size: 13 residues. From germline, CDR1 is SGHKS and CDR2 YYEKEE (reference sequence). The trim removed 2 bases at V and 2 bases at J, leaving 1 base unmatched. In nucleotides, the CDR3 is TGTGCCAGCAGCTTCCAGGGGGCCTACGAGCAGTACTTC. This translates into CASSFQGAYEQYF.